One sample yielded the 19 T cell receptor beta chains listed below, sequenced in a study of a mutant IDH1 vaccine in newly diagnosed glioma. The protocol was immunoSEQ multiplex PCR, while the TCRdb copy is restricted to in-frame clones and leaves out a portion. The table shows fewer than 55,000 clones, with roughly two thirds occurring only once. The time point here: week 47, end of study. Every vaccine dose comprised 300 ug of mutant IDH1 20-mer peptide plus topical imiquimod. For these receptors, no antigen is known. Specimen: peripheral blood mononuclear cells (PBMCs), collected from a glioma patient whose treatment included an IDH1 peptide vaccine. The receptors were sampled from a man in his forties or fifties with glioma. Some clones in this sample may be carry-over from other donors' samples.

The J gene is TRBJ2-7, the V gene TRBV5-8; D assignment may be TRBD1 or TRBD2 (5 bases each). The V and J ends lost 0 bases and 3 bases respectively, with 13 bases between them. This CDR3 spans 15 amino acids. Germline V gene lookup returns CDR1 SGHTS and CDR2 YDEGEE. CDR3 amino acids: CASSLGGMNYYEQYF. The DNA for the CDR3 is TGTGCCAGCAGCTTGGGGGGGATGAACTACTACGAGCAGTACTTC.

As DNA, the CDR3 is TGTGCCACCAGCAGAAAGACAGGGGGTTCTGAAAAACTGTTTTTT. As protein: CATSRKTGGSEKLFF. This chain uses TRBV15 with TRBJ1-4, with TRBD1 matching over 9 bases. CDR1 is LNHNV, CDR2 YYDKDF, per germline (reference sequence). V trimming: 2 bases; J trimming: 7 bases; junction bases outside the gene matches: 5. CDR3 length: 15 residues.

The V gene is TRBV18, the J gene TRBJ1-2; 7 bases fit TRBD1. The CDR3 totals 16 residues. With 3 bases clipped from V and 2 bases from J, the junction kept 9 bases outside the gene matches. Germline assignment: CDR1 KGHSH and CDR2 LQKENI. CDR3 nucleotide sequence: TGTGCCAGCTCACCTAGGGAGGGACAGAACAACTATGGCTACACCTTC. Protein: CASSPREGQNNYGYTF.

The chain carries TRBV2 and TRBJ1-5; a possible D gene is TRBD1 (5 bases). The CDR3 runs 14 residues. V lost 7 bases to trimming and J lost 4 bases, with 14 bases between them. Germline-derived CDR1 and CDR2 are SNHLY and FYNNEI. CDR3 protein: CASKMGPSNQPQHF. DNA of the CDR3: TGTGCCAGCAAGATGGGACCCTCGAATCAGCCCCAGCATTTT.

The chain recombines TRBV18 with TRBJ1-6; maybe TRBD1 (6 bases). This CDR3 comprises 15 residues. Germline V gene lookup returns CDR1 KGHSH and CDR2 LQKENI. Trimming took off 3 bases at V and 14 bases at J, with 20 bases between the two ends. CDR3 nucleotide sequence: TGTGCCAGCTCACCGACGAACCTACAGGGCAGAGCCCTCCACTTT. Residues: CASSPTNLQGRALHF. Looking up the rest from reference TRBV18 and TRBJ1-6 gives the full variable domain: NAGVMQNPRHLVRRRGQEARLRCSPMKGHSHVYWYRQLPEEGLKFMVYLQKENIIDESGMPKERFSAEFPKEGPSILRIQQVVRGDSAAYFCASSPTNLQGRALHFGNGTRLTVT.

For the CDR3, the DNA is TGTGCCAGCAGCCAAAGGCAGGCGTTGGAGACCCAGTACTTC. As protein: CASSQRQALETQYF. The chain has TRBV7-9 and TRBJ2-5; D gene uncertain. The CDR3 extends over 14 amino acids. Germline V gene lookup returns CDR1 SEHNR and CDR2 FQNEAQ (reference sequence). The V end lost 5 bases, the J end lost 5 bases, and 15 bases lay between the germline ends. Using reference TRBV7-9 and TRBJ2-5 for the parts outside the CDR3, the full variable domain is DTGVSQNPRHKITKRGQNVTFRCDPISEHNRLYWYRQTLGQGPEFLTYFQNEAQLEKSRLLSDRFSAERPKGSFSTLEIQRTEQGDSAMYLCASSQRQALETQYFGPGTRLLVL.

The chain links TRBV7-6 to TRBJ1-2, with D tentatively TRBD1 (5 bases). The CDR3 consists of 15 residues. CDR1 is SGHVS, CDR2 FNYEAQ, per germline. The V end was cut by 5 bases, the J end by 8 bases, with 21 bases between. The CDR3 DNA reads as TGTGCCAGCAGCCACCCCGGGGGGGGAAAAAACGGCTACACCTTC. Translating it yields CASSHPGGGKNGYTF.

This chain uses TRBV30 with TRBJ1-6, with D unresolved. Between the trimmed V and J ends, which lost 0 bases and 6 bases, there was a span of 12 bases. Germline values: CDR1 GTSNPN, CDR2 SVGIG (reference sequence). CDR3 length equals 15 residues. The CDR3 region is CAWSVRDAGNSPLHF. Written as DNA, the CDR3 is TGTGCCTGGAGTGTACGTGACGCCGGTAATTCACCCCTCCACTTT.

The rearrangement joins TRBV5-6 to TRBJ1-6; perhaps TRBD1 as D (5 bases). The ends were cut back, 5 bases at V and 16 bases at J, with 28 bases in the middle. Germline assignment: CDR1 SGHDT and CDR2 YYEEEE. The CDR3 is made up of 16 amino acids. Here the CDR3 reads CASSPGGQVAGLSLHF. The DNA of the CDR3 is TGTGCCAGCAGTCCCGGGGGTCAGGTTGCTGGGTTGAGTCTCCACTTT.

This clone was seen a few times. The chain uses TRBV9 and TRBJ1-1; 8 bases map to TRBD1. This CDR3 has 14 residues. Germline loops: CDR1 SGDLS, CDR2 YYNGEE. V lost 4 bases and J lost 5; bases outside the gene matches: 7. DNA of the CDR3: TGTGCCAGCAGCAAGCAACAGGGGGGGACTGAAGCTTTCTTT. Protein: CASSKQQGGTEAFF. Combining the CDR3 with reference TRBV9 and TRBJ1-1 gives the whole variable domain DSGVTQTPKHLITATGQRVTLRCSPRSGDLSVYWYQQSLDQGLQFLIQYYNGEERAKGNILERFSAQQFPDLHSELNLSSLELGDSALYFCASSKQQGGTEAFFGQGTRLTVV.

The chain joins TRBV18 to TRBJ2-1, with 8 bases identical to TRBD2. CDR1 KGHSH and CDR2 LQKENI come from the germline V gene. The ends lost 2 bases at V and 12 bases at J; junction bases unmatched: 3. This CDR3 has 12 amino acids. The CDR3 loop reads CASSPATSGQFF. CDR3 nucleotides: TGTGCCAGCTCACCAGCCACTAGCGGGCAGTTCTTC. Based on the CDR3 plus reference TRBV18 and TRBJ2-1, the full variable domain is NAGVMQNPRHLVRRRGQEARLRCSPMKGHSHVYWYRQLPEEGLKFMVYLQKENIIDESGMPKERFSAEFPKEGPSILRIQQVVRGDSAAYFCASSPATSGQFFGPGTRLTVL.

The chain employs TRBV9 and TRBJ1-1, with 8 bases fitting TRBD1. J lost 1 base, V lost 4 bases, and 6 bases had no gene match. The CDR3 covers 15 residues. CDR1 and CDR2 from the germline V gene are SGDLS and YYNGEE. The CDR3 loop is CASSPRGQANTEAFF. CDR3 sequence (DNA): TGTGCCAGCAGCCCCCGGGGACAGGCGAACACTGAAGCTTTCTTT.

The chain combines TRBV5-1 with TRBJ2-7; D is possibly TRBD1 (5 bases). The V gene lost 0 bases and the J gene lost 2 bases, with 12 bases spanning the gap. The germline gives CDR1 SGHRS, CDR2 YFSETQ. The CDR3 runs to 15 residues. The CDR3 nucleotides are TGCGCCAGCAGCTTGGATCAGGGCGTCACCTACGAGCAGTACTTC. This sequence encodes CASSLDQGVTYEQYF.

This chain's CDR3 is CASSDVTSGVYEQYF. Here the CDR3 DNA reads TGCGCCAGCAGTGATGTGACTAGCGGGGTCTACGAGCAGTACTTC. This chain joins TRBV10-1 and TRBJ2-7; 11 positions agree with TRBD2. CDR1 and CDR2 (germline): WNHNN, SYGVQD (reference sequence). V was pared by 3 bases and J by 3 bases, with 4 bases of the junction left unmatched. CDR3 length: 15 amino acids.

The V call is TRBV10-3, the J call TRBJ2-1; D is possibly TRBD1 (6 bases). V was shortened by 0 bases and J by 3 bases, with 9 bases between the two germline ends. This CDR3 has 15 residues. The germline V gene has CDR1 ENHRY and CDR2 SYGVKD. The CDR3 region is CAISESGTYYNEQFF. In DNA form, the CDR3 reads TGTGCCATCAGTGAGTCGGGGACATACTACAATGAGCAGTTCTTC.

The chain is built from TRBV4-1 and TRBJ2-7, with D possibly TRBD1 on 6 matching bases. Between the trimmed V and J ends, which lost 0 bases and 0 bases, there was a span of 12 bases. The CDR3 covers 16 residues. From germline, CDR1 is MGHRA and CDR2 YSYEKL. The CDR3 DNA follows: TGCGCCAGCAGCCAAGACCTTTACAGGGACTCCTACGAGCAGTACTTC. Its protein product is CASSQDLYRDSYEQYF.

This clone appeared a few times. The J gene is TRBJ1-1, the V gene TRBV6-5, with 11 bases identical to TRBD1. The V gene end was trimmed by 4 bases and the J gene end by 2 bases; junction bases not matched to a gene: 3. The CDR3 totals 15 residues. The germline CDR1 and CDR2 sequences are MNHEY and SVGAGI. In DNA, the CDR3 is TGTGCCAGCAGTTTCCGGACAGGGGGCAACACTGAAGCTTTCTTT. Translated: CASSFRTGGNTEAFF.

Only a few counts were recorded for this clone. This chain joins TRBV18 and TRBJ1-6; D remains ambiguous. The CDR3 consists of 14 residues. The V gene lost 4 bases and the J gene lost 5 bases, with 9 bases spanning the gap. The germline gives CDR1 KGHSH, CDR2 LQKENI. The CDR3 is CASSLTENNSPLHF. CDR3 DNA sequence: TGTGCCAGCTCACTAACAGAAAATAATTCACCCCTCCACTTT.

The chain recombines TRBV25-1 with TRBJ1-4; no reliable D call. CDR3 length: 18 amino acids. Germline assignment: CDR1 MGHDK and CDR2 SYGVNS. The germline V and J ends were trimmed by 1 base and 7 bases, with 22 bases remaining between them. Written as DNA, the CDR3 is TGTGCCAGCAGTGAATGGGAAGGTTCGGGCTTTGACGGTGAAAAACTGTTTTTT. Translation: CASSEWEGSGFDGEKLFF.